This T cell receptor (beta chain) emerged from a study of blood T cell repertoires in COVID-19. Study overall: COVID-19 samples collected from the United States, Italy and Spain covered acute and convalescent phases.

Germline CDR1 reads MNHEY; CDR2 reads SMNVEV (reference sequence). This CDR3 contains 15 residues. With V trimmed by 5 bases and J by 5 bases, 12 bases remained unmatched. Libraries were prepared by immunoSEQ multiplex PCR; TCRdb keeps only in-frame clonotypes and omits some of them. The repertoire consists of approximately 250,000 clones, with 75% to 90% occurring once and the leading ten covering over 4%. The rearrangement links TRBV27 to TRBJ2-7, with 7 nucleotides matching TRBD1. The sequence was collected from a woman under 40 with acute COVID-19. The sequenced sample was PBMCs or T cells enriched from blood (not recorded which). The DNA of the CDR3 is TGTGCCAGCAGTCTTACCCGGGACAGTAGCCACGAGCAGTACTTC. It specifies CASSLTRDSSHEQYF.